Ten or more counts support the clone carrying this T cell receptor beta chain. The sample is drawn from a study of CD8 T cells in ankylosing spondylitis. TCRdb re-derived calls from the 5' RACE reads in MiXCR, one entry per CDR3 protein. The data contain roughly 160,000 distinct CDR3 sequences, approximately 10% of them seen just once; the ten biggest clones take up just under 30%. The V end lost 0 bases, the J end lost 0 bases, and 17 bases lay between the germline ends. The CDR3 sequence is 19 residues long. CDR1 is KGHDR, CDR2 SFDVKD, per germline. Source material: blood, either unsorted or a sorted T cell fraction (not recorded which). The clonotype originates from a male donor with ankylosing spondylitis or in good health (not recorded which). The genes are TRBV24-1 and TRBJ2-1; tentative D call: TRBD2 (7 bases). The CDR3 region has the DNA TGTGCCACCAGTGATTTGGGGGGCCCGGGGGGAAGCTCCTACAATGAGCAGTTCTTC. Residues: CATSDLGGPGGSSYNEQFF.